This passage covers 26 T cell receptor beta chains from one sample sequenced in a study of T cell changes during pregnancy in multiple sclerosis. The repertoire was sequenced with immunoSEQ multiplex PCR; TCRdb's copy has only in-frame clones and lacks some. The sample shows about 40,000 clones, 92% of them seen only once. The input for sequencing was CD4+ T cells from peripheral blood mononuclear cells, taken before pregnancy. All receptors derive from a female donor with multiple sclerosis, enrolled in a pregnancy study.

In DNA form, the CDR3 reads TGCGCCAGCAGCTCGCCGGGACAGGGAGGCCCCTACGAGCAGTACTTC. It is translated as CASSSPGQGGPYEQYF. This chain uses TRBV5-1 with TRBJ2-7; 9 bases fit TRBD1. CDR3 size: 16 residues. With V trimmed by 3 bases and J by 2 bases, 9 bases remained unmatched. Germline V CDR1 and CDR2: SGHRS, YFSETQ.

J is TRBJ2-3 and V is TRBV15; 7 nucleotides line up with TRBD2. Germline V CDR1 and CDR2: LNHNV, YYDKDF (reference sequence). Losses at the gene ends were 0 bases for V and 4 bases for J; bases not matched to a gene: 10. The CDR3 covers 17 residues. The CDR3 here is CATSRDMGGGRADTQYF. Here the CDR3 DNA reads TGTGCCACCAGCAGAGACATGGGGGGAGGGAGGGCAGATACGCAGTATTTT.

The genes are TRBV20-1 and TRBJ2-5; maybe TRBD2 (5 bases). Germline CDR1 reads DFQATT; CDR2 reads SNEGSKA (reference sequence). The CDR3 is 11 residues long. V was cut by 3 bases and J by 3 bases, with 5 bases left in between. CDR3 in amino acids: CSAREEETQYF. The CDR3 region has the DNA TGCAGTGCTAGGGAGGAAGAGACCCAGTACTTC.

J is TRBJ2-1 and V is TRBV7-9; 8 bases match TRBD1. Losses at the gene ends were 5 bases for V and 7 bases for J; bases not matched to a gene: 7. Per the germline V gene, CDR1 is SEHNR and CDR2 is FQNEAQ (reference sequence). The CDR3 length is 14 residues. DNA of the CDR3: TGTGCCAGCAGCGAGCGGACAGGGCGGAATGAGCAGTTCTTC. Its protein product is CASSERTGRNEQFF.

V usage is TRBV4-1 and J usage is TRBJ2-7; TRBD2 matches 11 bases. The CDR3 runs 22 residues. CDR1 and CDR2 (germline): MGHRA, YSYEKL. The J segment lost 0 bases and the V segment lost 2 bases, leaving 21 bases of the junction unmatched. The CDR3 reads CASSQRTPQLTSGSGSSYEQYF. The DNA of the CDR3 is TGCGCCAGCAGCCAACGGACCCCCCAGCTAACTAGCGGGAGTGGGTCCTCCTACGAGCAGTACTTC.

CDR3 coding DNA: TGTGCCAGCAGCTCCACCACAGGCCTGAACACTGAAGCTTTCTTT. Encoded protein: CASSSTTGLNTEAFF. The V gene is TRBV7-2, the J gene TRBJ1-1; TRBD1 is a possible D gene (5 bases). Germline V gives CDR1 SGHTA, CDR2 FQGNSA. Trimming shortened V by 4 bases and J by 0 bases, and 12 bases separated the two germline ends. CDR3 length: 15 residues.

This chain uses TRBV28 with TRBJ2-7, with a tentative D call TRBD2 (5 bases). The CDR3 runs 12 residues. Germline V lookup: CDR1 MDHEN, CDR2 SYDVKM. Trimming cost V 5 bases and J 4 bases, with 9 bases left between them. DNA for the CDR3: TGTGCCAGCAGTAACGGGATATACGAGCAGTACTTC. Translating gives CASSNGIYEQYF.

The rearrangement links TRBV27 to TRBJ2-3; 8 positions match TRBD2. Germline CDR1 MNHEY, CDR2 SMNVEV (reference sequence). The CDR3 covers 14 residues. Unmatched junction bases numbered 12, after V lost 10 bases and J lost 6 bases. The CDR3 spells CAKHGGGEMDTQYF. CDR3 DNA: TGTGCCAAACACGGGGGGGGAGAGATGGATACGCAGTATTTT.

This chain connects TRBV5-5 to TRBJ2-7; 11 positions agree with TRBD2. V was pared by 2 bases and J by 2 bases, with 9 bases of the junction left unmatched. Per germline, CDR1 SGHKS and CDR2 YYEKEE (reference sequence). The CDR3 runs to 17 residues. In DNA form, the CDR3 reads TGTGCCAGCAGCTTACGGACTAGCGGGCAACGGCCCTACGAGCAGTACTTC. Amino acids: CASSLRTSGQRPYEQYF.

The chain has TRBV7-3 and TRBJ2-5; maybe TRBD1 (5 bases). The length of the CDR3 is 14 residues. V was cut by 5 bases and J by 1 base, with 11 bases left in between. Germline-derived CDR1 and CDR2 are SGHTA and FQGTGA. CDR3 nucleotide sequence: TGTGCCAGCAGCGCCTCAGGGCTCCAAGAGACCCAGTACTTC. Translating it yields CASSASGLQETQYF.

This chain connects TRBV6-6 to TRBJ1-1; D uncertain. Trimming removed 6 bases at V and 1 base at J, with 15 bases between. The CDR3 is 15 amino acids. Germline CDR1 and CDR2: MNHNY and SVGAGI (reference sequence). The CDR3 loop is CASSVTGTGNTEAFF. The CDR3 bases are TGTGCCAGCAGCGTAACGGGAACGGGGAACACTGAAGCTTTCTTT.

This chain connects TRBV7-9 to TRBJ1-2, with 8 bases identical to TRBD1. Germline V gives CDR1 SEHNR, CDR2 FQNEAQ (reference sequence). Trimming cost V 4 bases and J 7 bases; bases outside gene matches: 2. The CDR3 length is 12 residues. CDR3: CASSSTGVGYTF. CDR3 in DNA: TGTGCCAGCAGCTCGACAGGGGTTGGCTACACCTTC.

This clone was observed a single time. The chain combines TRBV28 with TRBJ2-2, with D possibly being TRBD2 (5 bases). Germline V gene data show CDR1 as MDHEN and CDR2 as SYDVKM. CDR3 size: 18 residues. Trimming removed 5 bases at V and 0 bases at J, with 19 bases between. The CDR3 bases are TGTGCCAGCAGTCCACCCCGGGGTAGTAGATCGAACACCGGGGAGCTGTTTTTT. This translates into CASSPPRGSRSNTGELFF.

The chain employs TRBV28 and TRBJ2-7, with unresolved D. Germline CDR1 reads MDHEN; CDR2 reads SYDVKM. Trimming took off 7 bases at V and 0 bases at J, with 22 bases between the two ends. The CDR3 is made up of 17 amino acids. CDR3 sequence reads: CASTWASKRFLSYEQYF. The CDR3 DNA is TGTGCCAGCACATGGGCCTCGAAACGGTTCCTCTCCTACGAGCAGTACTTC.

The chain is built from TRBV11-2 and TRBJ2-7; perhaps TRBD1 as D (6 bases). Trimming shortened V by 6 bases and J by 3 bases, and 15 bases separated the two germline ends. This CDR3 is built from 14 residues. CDR1 and CDR2 from the germline V gene are SGHAT and FQNNGV. Here the CDR3 reads CASSSLRDNYEQYF. CDR3 DNA sequence: TGTGCCAGCAGTTCCCTCCGGGACAACTACGAGCAGTACTTC.

The rearrangement joins TRBV6-6 to TRBJ1-5; a weak D match, TRBD1 (5 bases). Germline V lookup: CDR1 MNHNY, CDR2 SVGAGI (reference sequence). Trimming removed 4 bases from V and 9 bases from J, with 16 bases in between. The CDR3 is 14 residues long. The CDR3, as DNA: TGTGCCAGCAGTTCGGGGGGGATTGGGGGGCCCCAGCATTTT. It specifies CASSSGGIGGPQHF.

The chain is built from TRBV19 and TRBJ2-7; 9 bases fit TRBD1. The CDR3 consists of 14 residues. Germline V gene data show CDR1 as LNHDA and CDR2 as SQIVND (reference sequence). The V segment lost 5 bases and the J segment 2 bases; nucleotides outside the gene matches: 4. The CDR3 nucleotides are TGTGCCAGTAGTTCGGGACAGGGACCCTACGAGCAGTACTTC. Protein: CASSSGQGPYEQYF.

The chain combines TRBV6-5 with TRBJ2-2, with 9 positions matching TRBD1. Germline trimming cut 2 bases from V and 7 bases from J; bases unmatched to any gene: 8. From germline, CDR1 is MNHEY and CDR2 SVGAGI. This CDR3 comprises 16 residues. This CDR3 reads CASSYRRTGVDGELFF. DNA of the CDR3: TGTGCCAGCAGTTACCGAAGGACAGGGGTAGACGGGGAGCTGTTTTTT.

This rearrangement joins TRBV18 to TRBJ2-1; TRBD2 might be the D (6 bases). CDR1 KGHSH and CDR2 LQKENI come from the germline V gene. Trimming removed 4 bases from V and 3 bases from J, with 13 bases in between. The CDR3 runs 15 residues. The CDR3 nucleotides read TGTGCCAGCTCACTGCCTAGCGAGAGCTACAATGAGCAGTTCTTC. This gives the protein CASSLPSESYNEQFF.

This chain uses TRBV14 with TRBJ2-2, with D uncertain. The V and J ends lost 1 base and 7 bases respectively, with 7 bases between them. The germline CDR1 and CDR2 sequences are SGHDN and FVKESK. The CDR3 runs 13 residues. This chain's CDR3 is CASSQVPGGELFF. The CDR3 DNA sequence: TGTGCCAGCAGCCAAGTTCCGGGCGGGGAGCTGTTTTTT.

V gene TRBV7-9 combines with J gene TRBJ2-5, with TRBD1 matching 7 bases. The germline gives CDR1 SEHNR, CDR2 FQNEAQ (reference sequence). Trimming removed 0 bases from V and 11 bases from J; junction bases left unmatched: 6. CDR3 length equals 13 residues. The CDR3 spells CASSLAGQPRQYF. CDR3 nucleotides: TGTGCCAGCAGCTTAGCGGGACAGCCTCGGCAGTACTTC.

V gene TRBV28 combines with J gene TRBJ2-4, with TRBD2 as a possible D gene (5 bases). CDR1 is MDHEN, CDR2 SYDVKM, per germline. V was clipped by 2 bases and J by 3 bases, with 11 bases between them. This CDR3 region has 15 residues. This chain's CDR3 is CASSLLAGHKNIQYF. The CDR3 bases are TGTGCCAGCAGTTTACTTGCGGGCCACAAAAACATTCAGTACTTC. The full variable domain, its missing parts supplied by reference TRBV28 and TRBJ2-4, is DVKVTQSSRYLVKRTGEKVFLECVQDMDHENMFWYRQDPGLGLRLIYFSYDVKMKEKGDIPEGYSVSREKKERFSLILESASTNQTSMYLCASSLLAGHKNIQYFGAGTRLSVL.

J is TRBJ2-7 and V is TRBV18; D gene uncertain. The germline gives CDR1 KGHSH, CDR2 LQKENI. Trimming pared 3 bases from V and 0 bases from J, leaving 9 bases between. CDR3 length: 14 amino acids. The CDR3 sequence: CASSPIHGSYEQYF. Written as DNA, the CDR3 is TGTGCCAGCTCACCCATTCACGGCTCCTACGAGCAGTACTTC.

The J gene is TRBJ2-7, the V gene TRBV27; 10 bases are shared with TRBD2. With V trimmed by 7 bases and J by 5 bases, 2 bases remained unmatched. Germline V lookup: CDR1 MNHEY, CDR2 SMNVEV (reference sequence). The CDR3 length is 12 residues. CDR3 DNA: TGTGCCAGCATTAGCGGGAGGCACGAGCAGTACTTC. Protein: CASISGRHEQYF.

V gene TRBV27 combines with J gene TRBJ1-1; D call uncertain. The ends were cut back, 3 bases at V and 7 bases at J, with 9 bases in the middle. Germline V gene data show CDR1 as MNHEY and CDR2 as SMNVEV (reference sequence). The CDR3 is made up of 12 amino acids. The CDR3 DNA follows: TGTGCCAGCAGTTTTTCGGGAGGTGAAGCTTTCTTT. This translates into CASSFSGGEAFF.

Relative to its sample, this clone is medium-sized. This chain joins TRBV4-1 and TRBJ1-5, with D possibly being TRBD1 (5 bases). Germline CDR1 is MGHRA and CDR2 is YSYEKL. Trimming stripped 2 bases from V and 4 bases from J, with 15 bases between. This CDR3 region has 16 residues. CDR3 residues: CASSQHGGKGNQPQHF. Written as DNA, the CDR3 is TGCGCCAGCAGCCAACACGGGGGAAAGGGGAATCAGCCCCAGCATTTT.